The clone carrying this T cell receptor beta chain has just one count. This specimen comes from a study of blood T cell repertoires in COVID-19. Study-level background: There were acute and convalescent COVID-19 samples, and they came from the United States, Italy and Spain. PBMCs, B-cell-depleted T cells, or T cells were the source of the cDNA or gDNA that made up the material.

Per the authors' pipeline: Researchers report that nucleated cell counts were estimated from reference gene primer amplification. Sequenced by immunoSEQ multiplex PCR; TCRdb stores in-frame clones only, minus some. The DNA was the basis for D and trimming; V, J and clone size are from that table. The data contain 380,000 or so clones, approximately 88% of them seen just once; the ten biggest clones take up 0.95% to 1.5%. The V gene's germline CDR1 is LNHDA and CDR2 SQIVND (reference sequence). The CDR3 spans 16 residues. The germline V and J ends were trimmed by 4 bases and 7 bases, with 20 bases remaining between them.

This sequence was found in a man aged 35-49 years with acute or convalescent COVID-19. The J gene is TRBJ2-1, the V gene TRBV19; TRBD1 might be the D (8 bases). The sample comprised peripheral blood. The CDR3 loop reads CASSTQQGGVRNEQFF. CDR3 sequence (DNA): TGTGCCAGTAGTACCCAACAGGGGGGGGTGAGGAATGAGCAGTTCTTC.